Listed below are T cell receptor beta chains from one sample, sequenced in a study of response to subunit inactivated influenza vaccine. Each CDR3 protein gets one entry after TCRdb re-called the RT-PCR reads with MiXCR. The sample has around 710,000 distinct CDR3 sequences; around 13% are singletons. The starting material was PBMCs from blood, obtained approximately 15 days before vaccination. The receptor source for this set is a man over 45 who received an inactivated influenza vaccine. The CDR3 runs from the conserved cysteine through the conserved F or W. Fields, in order: J gene, D gene, V gene, clone size, CDR3 DNA, CDR3 protein. The D gene is left open where the match is weak. Clone size is not always given. Where it is, it says once, few, many or a class for expanded clones.

J: TRBJ2-7; D: -; V: TRBV6-1; size: -; DNA: TGTGCCAGCAGTCGACATCAGCGGGTTAGCTCCTACGAGCAGTACTTC; CDR3: CASSRHQRVSSYEQYF
J: TRBJ2-3; D: TRBD2; V: TRBV5-1; size: few; DNA: TGCGCCAGCAGCTTGTATGGGACTAGCGGCCGCACAGATACGCAGTATTTT; CDR3: CASSLYGTSGRTDTQYF
J: TRBJ1-1; D: -; V: TRBV6-2/TRBV6-3; size: few; DNA: TGTGCCAGCAGTTACCTGGGGGGCACTGAAGCTTTCTTT; CDR3: CASSYLGGTEAFF
J: TRBJ2-7; D: -; V: TRBV2; size: -; DNA: TGTGCCACCCTTGGCGGGACCCCCTACGAGCAGTACTTC; CDR3: CATLGGTPYEQYF
J: TRBJ2-3; D: -; V: TRBV20-1; size: many; DNA: TGCAGTGCTTTGTCTTATCTGGCCGAAGATACGCAGTATTTT; CDR3: CSALSYLAEDTQYF
J: TRBJ2-1; D: TRBD2; V: TRBV3-1; size: many; DNA: TGTGCCAGCAGGCTTGCCGGGACTAGCGACGACAATGAGCAGTTCTTC; CDR3: CASRLAGTSDDNEQFF
J: TRBJ1-1; D: -; V: TRBV4-3; size: few; DNA: TGCGCCAGCAGCCAAGTGGGACGGTTGAACACTGAAGCTTTCTTT; CDR3: CASSQVGRLNTEAFF
J: TRBJ2-5; D: TRBD1; V: TRBV7-8; size: few; DNA: TGTGCCAGCAGCTTGGCCGGGACAGGGTGGGAGACCCAGTACTTC; CDR3: CASSLAGTGWETQYF
J: TRBJ1-2; D: -; V: TRBV25-1; size: -; DNA: TGTGCCAGCAGTGACGGCTTCGGCTATGGCTACACCTTC; CDR3: CASSDGFGYGYTF
J: TRBJ2-1; D: TRBD2; V: TRBV6-2/TRBV6-3; size: few; DNA: TGTGCCAGCAGTCCAACCACTAGCGGGAGGTGGGGATCCTACAATGAGCAGTTCTTC; CDR3: CASSPTTSGRWGSYNEQFF
J: TRBJ2-1; D: -; V: TRBV7-9; size: many; DNA: TGTGCCAGCAGCTTGAGGGGGTCCAAGAGTGAGCAGTTCTTC; CDR3: CASSLRGSKSEQFF
J: TRBJ2-3; D: -; V: TRBV6-5; size: few; DNA: TGTGCCAGCAGTTACTCGAGGTCGGATCCCTTCACAGATACGCAGTATTTT; CDR3: CASSYSRSDPFTDTQYF
J: TRBJ2-7; D: -; V: TRBV20-1; size: few; DNA: TGCAGTGCTAGAGAGGGGACTTCCTACGAGCAGTACTTC; CDR3: CSAREGTSYEQYF
J: TRBJ1-5; D: -; V: TRBV7-2; size: -; DNA: TGTGCCAGCAGTTTTACAGGGTCACTCCGCAATCAGCCCCAGCATTTT; CDR3: CASSFTGSLRNQPQHF
J: TRBJ2-7; D: TRBD2; V: TRBV7-9; size: -; DNA: TGTGCCAGCAGCCGGGGACTAGCTGGTGAGCAGTACTTC; CDR3: CASSRGLAGEQYF
J: TRBJ1-2; D: -; V: TRBV29-1; size: -; DNA: TGCAGCGTTAGTAGGCGGCTACTCCAAGGCTATGGCTACACCTTC; CDR3: CSVSRRLLQGYGYTF
J: TRBJ2-2; D: -; V: TRBV7-3; size: -; DNA: TGTGCCAGCAGCACCTCTAGCGTCGGGGAGCTGTTTTTT; CDR3: CASSTSSVGELFF
J: TRBJ1-1; D: TRBD1; V: TRBV5-1; size: many; DNA: TGCGCCAGCAGCTATACAGGGGGGAACACTGAAGCTTTCTTT; CDR3: CASSYTGGNTEAFF
J: TRBJ2-5; D: TRBD2; V: TRBV5-1; size: -; DNA: TGCGCCAGCAGCAGGGTAATAGCGGGAGACGCCGTAGAGACCCAGTACTTC; CDR3: CASSRVIAGDAVETQYF
J: TRBJ2-7; D: TRBD1; V: TRBV5-1; size: many; DNA: TGCGCCAGCAGCTCACAGGGGGCTTCCTCCGAGCAGTACTTC; CDR3: CASSSQGASSEQYF
J: TRBJ1-5; D: TRBD1; V: TRBV20-1; size: few; DNA: TGCAGTGCTAGAGTGGGCAGGGGGTATAGCAATCAGCCCCAGCATTTT; CDR3: CSARVGRGYSNQPQHF
J: TRBJ1-1; D: -; V: TRBV20-1; size: few; DNA: TGCAGTGCCAGAGACCACGATGAAGCTTTCTTT; CDR3: CSARDHDEAFF
J: TRBJ2-7; D: -; V: TRBV20-1; size: -; DNA: TGCAGTGCTAGAACCCCCCAGGGATACGAGCAGTACTTC; CDR3: CSARTPQGYEQYF
J: TRBJ2-7; D: -; V: TRBV11-2; size: few; DNA: TGTGCCAGCAGCATTTACAAAAAAACCTACGAGCAGTACTTC; CDR3: CASSIYKKTYEQYF
J: TRBJ2-3; D: TRBD2; V: TRBV7-2; size: few; DNA: TGTGCCAGCAGCTTATTTGTTCGACGGAGCGGGAGGTTGTATTTT; CDR3: CASSLFVRRSGRLYF
J: TRBJ2-3; D: -; V: TRBV9; size: few; DNA: TGTGCCAGCAGCGTAGGAATAGGTCCCACAGATACGCAGTATTTT; CDR3: CASSVGIGPTDTQYF
J: TRBJ2-3; D: TRBD1; V: TRBV9; size: few; DNA: TGTGCCAGCAGCGGACAGGGCGATACGCAGTATTTT; CDR3: CASSGQGDTQYF
J: TRBJ2-5; D: TRBD1; V: TRBV29-1; size: few; DNA: TGCAGCGTTTCTTCGCCGCAGGGGGCAGAGGAGACCCAGTACTTC; CDR3: CSVSSPQGAEETQYF
J: TRBJ2-1; D: TRBD1; V: TRBV12-3/TRBV12-4; size: -; DNA: TGTGCCAGCAGATACTACAGGGGGCCCTACAATGAGCAGTTCTTC; CDR3: CASRYYRGPYNEQFF
J: TRBJ2-3; D: -; V: TRBV2; size: few; DNA: TGTGCCAGCAGTCGACTAGTGGGGGCAGATACGCAGTATTTT; CDR3: CASSRLVGADTQYF
J: TRBJ2-1; D: TRBD2; V: TRBV7-7; size: -; DNA: TGTGCCAGCAGCTCCGGACTAGCGGGAGGAGGCAATGAGCAGTTCTTC; CDR3: CASSSGLAGGGNEQFF
J: TRBJ2-5; D: -; V: TRBV5-1; size: few; DNA: TGCGCCAGCAGATTTCTACTAGCCACAGAGACCCAGTACTTC; CDR3: CASRFLLATETQYF
J: TRBJ2-1; D: TRBD2; V: TRBV6-2/TRBV6-3; size: few; DNA: TGTGCCAGCAGTTACCGACACCACCTAGCGGGGGGACTCAATGAGCAGTTCTTC; CDR3: CASSYRHHLAGGLNEQFF
J: TRBJ2-5; D: -; V: TRBV7-8; size: -; DNA: TGTGCCAGCAGCTCCGACCGGGCCCAGTACTTC; CDR3: CASSSDRAQYF
J: TRBJ2-2; D: TRBD1; V: TRBV6-2/TRBV6-3; size: -; DNA: TGTGCCAGCAGTTGGACAGGGCCGGGGACCGGGGAGCTGTTTTTT; CDR3: CASSWTGPGTGELFF
J: TRBJ2-3; D: TRBD1; V: TRBV19; size: few; DNA: TGTGCCAGTAGTGGTGACAGGGGTCCCACAGATACGCAGTATTTT; CDR3: CASSGDRGPTDTQYF
J: TRBJ2-7; D: -; V: TRBV28; size: few; DNA: TGTGCCAGCAGTCTATGGACGGAGGAGCAGTACTTC; CDR3: CASSLWTEEQYF
J: TRBJ2-3; D: TRBD2; V: TRBV5-1; size: few; DNA: TGCGCCAGCAGCCCCCGGGGTGTCGGGGGGACCACAGATACGCAGTATTTT; CDR3: CASSPRGVGGTTDTQYF
J: TRBJ1-4; D: -; V: TRBV4-3; size: many; DNA: TGCGCCAGCACTCCACGTTTCCTGGGAGGGGAAAAACTGTTTTTT; CDR3: CASTPRFLGGEKLFF
J: TRBJ1-5; D: -; V: TRBV6-2/TRBV6-3; size: -; DNA: TGTGCCAGCAGTTGGGGTCTAAATCAGCCCCAGCATTTT; CDR3: CASSWGLNQPQHF
J: TRBJ2-1; D: TRBD1; V: TRBV7-3; size: -; DNA: TGTGCCAGCGGGACAGCGGACAATGAGCAGTTCTTC; CDR3: CASGTADNEQFF
J: TRBJ1-6; D: -; V: TRBV21-1; size: few; DNA: TGTGCCAGCAGCAAAGACGATACGAAAGGGACGGTGGTGGGGTCACCCCTCCACTTT; CDR3: CASSKDDTKGTVVGSPLHF
J: TRBJ2-7; D: TRBD1; V: TRBV4-2; size: few; DNA: TGTGCCAGCAGCCAAGTCACGGGACAGGGGGCCCACGAGCAGTACTTC; CDR3: CASSQVTGQGAHEQYF
J: TRBJ2-1; D: TRBD2; V: TRBV4-3; size: many; DNA: TGCGCCAGCAGCCAAGATCCTAGGGCTAGCGGGGGGTTTTACAATGAGCAGTTCTTC; CDR3: CASSQDPRASGGFYNEQFF
J: TRBJ2-5; D: -; V: TRBV10-3; size: few; DNA: TGTGCCATCAGTGACCCGGGTTTGAGGGGGGAAGAGACCCAGTACTTC; CDR3: CAISDPGLRGEETQYF